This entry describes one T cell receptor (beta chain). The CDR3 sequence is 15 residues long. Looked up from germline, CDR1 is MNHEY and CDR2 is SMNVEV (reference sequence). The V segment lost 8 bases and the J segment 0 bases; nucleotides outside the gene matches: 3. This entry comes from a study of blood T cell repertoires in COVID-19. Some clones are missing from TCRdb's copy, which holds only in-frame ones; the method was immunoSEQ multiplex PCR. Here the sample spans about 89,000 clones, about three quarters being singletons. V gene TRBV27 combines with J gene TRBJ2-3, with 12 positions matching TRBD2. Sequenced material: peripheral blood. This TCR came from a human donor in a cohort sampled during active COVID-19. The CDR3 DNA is TGTGCCAGCGGACTAGCGGGAACTAGCACAGATACGCAGTATTTT. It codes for CASGLAGTSTDTQYF.